Below, one TCR beta chain is given with its context. Its antigen is not known. The source of the sample is a study of ipilimumab plus nivolumab after autologous stem cell transplantation. Study in general: Typical patient got roughly 5 ipilimumab doses and about eight nivolumab doses (median).

Study-level findings and limits: Per the authors, repertoire, Treg and microbiota data justify further study.

Some clones are missing from TCRdb's copy, which holds only in-frame ones; the method was immunoSEQ multiplex PCR. The sample consists of 10,000 to 15,000 clones, about 80% of them appearing once. Checkpoint therapy with ipilimumab 1 mg/kg began 14 to 28 days after transplant. Patients got 3 mg/kg IV nivolumab weeks 1, 4, 7, 10, then biweekly through week 26. Germline lookup yields CDR1 SQVTM and CDR2 ANQGSEA. The CDR3 loop spans 12 amino acids. Trimming removed 4 bases from V and 5 bases from J, with 11 bases in between. This receptor was identified in a male donor with diffuse large B-cell lymphoma. The specimen was PBMCs, collected in a trial of ipilimumab plus nivolumab as post-transplant consolidation. J is TRBJ2-5 and V is TRBV29-1; D is unresolved. CDR3 sequence reads: CSVAPSLETQYF. The DNA of the CDR3 is TGCAGCGTTGCCCCGTCCTTGGAGACCCAGTACTTC.